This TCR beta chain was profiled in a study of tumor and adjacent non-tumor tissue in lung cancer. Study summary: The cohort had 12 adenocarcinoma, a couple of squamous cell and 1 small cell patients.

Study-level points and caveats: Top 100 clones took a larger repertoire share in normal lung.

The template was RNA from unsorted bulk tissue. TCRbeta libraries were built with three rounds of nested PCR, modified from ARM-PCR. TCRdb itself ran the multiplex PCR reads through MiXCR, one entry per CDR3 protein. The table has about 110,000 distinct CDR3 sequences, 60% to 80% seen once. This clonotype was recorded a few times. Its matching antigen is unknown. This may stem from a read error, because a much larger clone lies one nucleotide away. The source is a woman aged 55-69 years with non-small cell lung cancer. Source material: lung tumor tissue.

The CDR3 DNA is TGTGCCAGCAGTTACTTGTCAACAGGGGTGAACACTGAAGCTTTCTTT. Amino acid sequence: CASSYLSTGVNTEAFF. This chain uses TRBV6-5 with TRBJ1-1, with 7 bases matching TRBD1. This CDR3 spans 16 amino acids. Germline V gene lookup returns CDR1 MNHEY and CDR2 SVGAGI. The ends lost 1 base at V and 0 bases at J; junction bases unmatched: 5.